Sequencing of this T cell receptor beta chain was carried out in a study of cytomegalovirus exposure and HLA in healthy donors (dated by TCRdb to the late 2010s). In terms of the full investigation: An earlier analysis of more than 550 of the donors reported over 250 Gb of sequence data and roughly 120 million unique TCR beta sequences obtained from about 200 million T cells. Around 300 gigabases of sequencing data and some 85 million unique TCR sequences were included in an early release covering 550 to 800 HLA-typed donors. Among the 398 genotyped donors, approximately 82% belonged to the genetic ancestry cluster associated with self-reported Caucasian donors. The study was designed to test whether signatures of past pathogen exposure could be identified by cataloging public T cell receptors. Using immunosequencing, the study profiled T cell repertoires from 640 or so subjects and related those repertoires to cytomegalovirus serostatus. In addition to the first cohort of several hundred subjects, a separate validation cohort of approximately 130 different subjects was used. To predict cytomegalovirus infection status, the study combined high-throughput TCR immunosequencing, statistical association of individual TCRs with disease status, and machine learning. In a later analysis, previously published TCR beta repertoires from hundreds of donors were re-analyzed and high-resolution HLA genotyping was added so that TCR occurrence patterns could be studied. Rather than using new phenotypic data, the later analysis identified candidate immune exposures from TCR beta sequences and from how often those sequences occurred across donors. In an earlier analysis of 500 to 650 of the donors, high-throughput TCR beta sequencing was used to judge whether each TCR beta V gene segment behaved as functional or pseudogenic. Donor age, sex, ethnicity and CMV serostatus were compiled together with the repertoire data. A later genetic analysis took genome-wide SNP genotypes for about 55% of the 666 donors and used that subset as a discovery cohort. All discovery cohort repertoires had been generated on a single sequencing platform. HLA typing included class I and class II loci at four-digit resolution. The number of donors typed differed by locus, with about 629-640 for A, B, C, DRB1 and DQB1, roughly 550 for DQA1, approximately 580 for DPA1, and over 400 for DPB1. Because of strong linkage in the cohort, five DR-DQ haplotypes were treated as single units for association and clustering. Among 350 to 400 genotyped donors of the cohort, an average of around 240,000 unique TCR beta nucleotide sequences were sequenced per donor, around a sixth of them non-productive. Study-wide conclusions, independent of this receptor: The study gave a list of more than 150 TCR beta chains associated with cytomegalovirus. In vitro tests confirmed that a few of the cytomegalovirus-associated TCR beta chains recognize cytomegalovirus antigens. Presence/absence analyses assumed roughly uniform sequencing depth across donors, an assumption that may not hold. A cluster of highly shared sequence variants was judged likely to be a technical artifact of the sequencing pipeline. Correlated functional status among segregating V segments might be attributable to linkage disequilibrium, but an unknown experimental factor could not be ruled out. When HLA alleles, especially DR and DQ, strongly co-occurred, TCR associations were difficult to assign to individual alleles. Most CMV-associated TCR beta chains appeared to be HLA-restricted in a later analysis, and the HLA associations seemed to be driven largely by CMV exposure. Some IMGT-functional V segments, including TRBV6-2 and TRBV6-3, could not be told apart with the 87-base-pair reads, so those segments were excluded. In an earlier analysis of approximately 590 of the donors, most TCR beta V segments appeared in productive rearrangements about 90% or about 30% of the time, broadly matching IMGT annotations. According to a later analysis, parvovirus B19, influenza, CMV and Epstein-Barr virus appeared linked to several top co-occurrence clusters. A later analysis found that TCR association rates varied across HLA loci, with DRB1 alleles showing the most associated TCRs and HLA-C alleles the fewest. Specific HLA alleles were associated with 16,951 TCR beta sequences at a false discovery rate of 0.05 in a later analysis. An association between a missense DCLRE1C variant and V-gene and J-gene trimming of TCR beta chains was found in a later genetic analysis and replicated in an independent cohort. In this cohort, only TCR beta chains were sequenced, and detectable features were limited by the absence of alpha or paired-chain data. A later analysis found that HLA-associated TCR beta chains were more clonally expanded and had lower generation probabilities than equally common non-associated chains. The classifier was reported to diagnose cytomegalovirus status with high specificity and sensitivity in both the original and validation cohorts. A further reported finding was that TCR beta sequences accurately predicted the HLA-A and HLA-B alleles for most subjects in the first cohort. The earlier analysis of some 560 of the donors excluded 15 to 20 rarely observed V segments, including chromosome 9 orphons, because counts were too low. While some public TCRs were present in many individuals, most TCR sequences turned up only very rarely across donors. According to the authors, the approach could potentially be generalized to other disease states and immunological phenotypes. According to a later genetic analysis, donors in an Asian-associated ancestry cluster had fewer N-insertions in productive TCRs than the roughly 670-donor mean. HLA typing was unavailable for some donors at each locus, so association tests used only the typed subset. CMV serostatus was the only immune exposure information available for the cohort.

The cohort consisted of 650 to 850 healthy bone marrow donors. All cohort members were sampled while nominally healthy, although unrecorded immune exposures were likely present. The donor was CMV seronegative and belonged to the group of over 300 seronegative cohort members. A peripheral blood sample was collected from each donor, and TCR beta sequencing was performed on peripheral blood mononuclear cells. Genomic DNA extraction from the blood cell samples was performed with the Qiagen DNeasy Blood Extraction Kit. Receptors were amplified or captured by the immunoSEQ multiplex PCR assay. For the multiplex PCR, a mixture combining 60 forward primers for TCR Vbeta segments and 13 reverse primers for TCR Jbeta segments was used. Amplification of the CDR3 region of rearranged TCR beta genes was performed with a multiplex PCR assay on genomic DNA. The amplified TCR beta libraries were sequenced on the Illumina HiSeq System as 87-base-pair reads. The original pipeline was this. A later analysis tallied roughly 76 million unique TCR beta chains across the approximately 670 repertoires, and approximately 12 million of those chains were shared by two or more donors. Raw reads were error-corrected and collapsed into unique sequences by a nearest-neighbor algorithm in which closely related sequences were merged to remove PCR and sequencing errors. CDR3 sequences were aligned to IMGT reference sequences to assign V, D and J gene segments. Each retained sequence needed at least a six-nucleotide match to both a V gene segment and a J gene segment. Rearrangements were called productive when the CDR3 lacked stop codons and stayed in frame with V and J; all others were non-productive. Following IMGT convention, CDR3 was defined as the stretch from the second conserved V-encoded cysteine to the conserved J-encoded phenylalanine. Sequences without an unambiguous match to a single V gene segment were excluded from the earlier analysis of 587 of the donors. An earlier analysis of just under 600 of the donors called V segments functional above 56.7% productive rearrangements and segregating when the between-donor standard deviation exceeded 5%. To diagnose cytomegalovirus status from the catalog of TCR beta chain sequences, a statistical classification framework was built. In a later analysis, V and J genes were assigned by comparing TCR nucleotide sequences against IMGT/GENE-DB human TR gene sequences. The TCRdist pipeline was used in a later analysis to assign CDR3 sequences and most-parsimonious VDJ recombination scenarios. In a later analysis, each TCR beta chain was defined by its CDR3 amino acid sequence together with its V-gene family, and reads without a unique V-gene family were excluded. To address suspected cross-contamination and a sequencing artifact, a later analysis removed 450 to 700 highly shared, low-generation-probability nucleotide sequences. In a later analysis, a clonal expansion index for each public chain was calculated from normalized within-repertoire ranks of inferred template counts. Generation probabilities in a later analysis came from a VDJ recombination model fitted to out-of-frame rearrangements, and those results were checked against IGoR. In a later analysis, TCR-TCR, TCR-HLA and TCR-CMV co-occurrence was scored with hypergeometric tests, and a repertoire-size bias correction was applied to TCR pairs. To estimate false discovery rates, a later analysis permuted the HLA or CMV assignments 20 times. In a later analysis, co-occurring TCRs were grouped using DBSCAN, and TCRdist sequence similarity was added for clustering within HLA-allele-positive subsets. For co-occurrence clustering, repertoires with fewer than 30,000 or more than 120,000 public chains were excluded, along with a handful of repertoires with anomalous nucleotide sharing. TCRdb re-hosts the immuneACCESS table, in-frame sequences only. Its copies lack some clones; in the studies checked, an unresolved V gene accounts for under half of them, and the cause for the rest is not known. V and J calls and clone size follow that table, whereas D and trimming were derived from the DNA. Here the sample has roughly 130,000 clones; roughly 82% occur a single time. Of the sample, approximately 2.4% is held by the ten largest clones.

CDR1 MDHEN and CDR2 SYDVKM were looked up in the germline V gene. A distance of 16 bases separates the germline ends of V and J, which lose 8 bases and 0 bases respectively. Taken from cysteine to phenylalanine, the CDR3 has 15 residues. Of all the DNA, just the CDR3 is kept, 45 bases in frame from base 1. Turning to this clone: It lacks a known antigen. No qualities accompany the bases; no much larger clone lies one base away.

Input material: PBMCs. This clonotype was sampled from a middle-aged man in good health and CMV-seronegative. The chain employs TRBV28 and TRBJ1-1; TRBD1 is possibly the D segment (5 matching bases). Here the CDR3 is given as CASRLPGGMNTEAFF. DNA sequence: TGTGCCAGCCGCCTTCCGGGGGGGATGAACACTGAAGCTTTCTTT.